The 21 T cell receptor beta chains below come from one sample, sequenced in a study of blood T cell repertoires in COVID-19. Libraries were prepared by immunoSEQ multiplex PCR; TCRdb keeps only in-frame clonotypes and omits some of them. This table holds just over 300,000 clones, over 75% found once. Sequencing was carried out using PBMCs or T cells enriched from blood (not recorded which). Receptors originate from a man aged 25-45 years who had recovered from COVID-19.

This rearrangement joins TRBV20-1 to TRBJ1-1; possibly TRBD1 for D (5 bases). Germline CDR1 reads DFQATT; CDR2 reads SNEGSKA (reference sequence). This CDR3 comprises 12 residues. V was shortened by 3 bases and J by 3 bases, with 8 bases between the two germline ends. The CDR3 here is CSASRGYTEAFF. In DNA form, the CDR3 reads TGCAGTGCTAGTCGGGGGTACACTGAAGCTTTCTTT.

This clone was picked up one time. The genes are TRBV5-1 and TRBJ1-5; 12 positions agree with TRBD1. CDR3 length equals 16 residues. V lost 4 bases and J lost 5; bases outside the gene matches: 7. From germline, CDR1 is SGHRS and CDR2 YFSETQ. This chain's CDR3 is CASSPGGTGGDQPQHF. DNA of the CDR3: TGCGCCAGCAGCCCGGGGGGGACAGGGGGCGATCAGCCCCAGCATTTT.

This clone occurred once. The chain has TRBV13 and TRBJ1-2; 11 bases are shared with TRBD1. This CDR3 has 15 amino acids. The V gene's germline CDR1 is PRHDT and CDR2 FYEKMQ (reference sequence). Losses at the gene ends were 5 bases for V and 6 bases for J; bases not matched to a gene: 8. CDR3 sequence: CASSAGTGGDDGYTF. Here the CDR3 DNA reads TGTGCCAGCAGCGCCGGGACAGGGGGAGACGATGGCTACACCTTC.

The DNA for the CDR3 is TGTGCCAGTAGTATCTTCGCAGGGGGGACCCTCCACTTT. This sequence encodes CASSIFAGGTLHF. V gene TRBV19 combines with J gene TRBJ1-6; TRBD1 aligns across 7 bases. With V trimmed by 3 bases and J by 14 bases, 7 bases remained unmatched. From germline, CDR1 is LNHDA and CDR2 SQIVND (reference sequence). CDR3 length: 13 amino acids.

The J gene is TRBJ2-2, the V gene TRBV7-8; weak D call: TRBD1 (5 bases). Trimming cost V 0 bases and J 7 bases, with 9 bases left between them. Germline assignment: CDR1 SGHVS and CDR2 FQNEAQ. The CDR3 sequence is 14 residues long. The CDR3 coding sequence is TGTGCCAGCAGCTTAGCAGGGGCTGACGGGGAGCTGTTTTTT. As protein: CASSLAGADGELFF.

The chain employs TRBV12-5 and TRBJ1-3; D possibly corresponds to TRBD1 (5 bases). There are 15 residues in the CDR3. The germline V and J ends were trimmed by 1 base and 4 bases, with 11 bases remaining between them. Germline CDR1 reads LGHNT; CDR2 reads FRNRAP. The chain's CDR3 is CASGLGGPGGNTIYF. The CDR3, as DNA: TGTGCTAGTGGTTTGGGGGGCCCGGGCGGAAACACCATATATTTT.

The V call is TRBV29-1, the J call TRBJ2-3; a weak D match, TRBD1 (6 bases). V was pared by 4 bases and J by 1 base, with 18 bases between. Germline loops: CDR1 SQVTM, CDR2 ANQGSEA. The CDR3 consists of 16 residues. CDR3 loop: CSVGYSNWGRTDTQYF. In DNA, the CDR3 is TGCAGCGTTGGATATTCTAATTGGGGGCGCACAGATACGCAGTATTTT.

In regard to this clone: The sample has other DNA sequences that encode this CDR3 too. The chain joins TRBV3-1 (or the pseudogene TRBV3-2) to TRBJ1-1; D uncertain. Germline loops: CDR1 LGHDT, CDR2 YNNKEL (reference sequence). There are 14 residues in the CDR3. V was trimmed by 4 bases and J by 1 base, leaving 10 bases between them. The CDR3 DNA follows: TGTGCCAGCAGCCGCGGGTTAGAGAACACTGAAGCTTTCTTT. It specifies CASSRGLENTEAFF.

CDR3 sequence (DNA): TGCAGTGCTCTCTCCTCCCTTGAGCAGTTCTTC. It specifies CSALSSLEQFF. This rearrangement joins TRBV20-1 to TRBJ2-1; D remains ambiguous. Germline CDR1 reads DFQATT; CDR2 reads SNEGSKA (reference sequence). The CDR3 is 11 residues long. Trimming cost V 5 bases and J 9 bases, with 11 bases left between them.

This chain connects TRBV25-1 to TRBJ2-4; TRBD2 matches 7 bases. V lost 3 bases, J lost 10 bases, and 3 bases stayed unmatched. The CDR3 covers 12 residues. Germline CDR1 is MGHDK and CDR2 is SYGVNS. DNA of the CDR3: TGTGCCAGCAGTGAGGGCGGGGGTATTCAGTACTTC. Its protein is CASSEGGGIQYF. Using reference TRBV25-1 and TRBJ2-4 for the parts outside the CDR3, the full variable domain is EADIYQTPRYLVIGTGKKITLECSQTMGHDKMYWYQQDPGMELHLIHYSYGVNSTEKGDLSSESTVSRIRTEHFPLTLESARPSHTSQYLCASSEGGGIQYFGAGTRLSVL.

V is TRBV28 and J is TRBJ1-1; no reliable D call. CDR1 and CDR2 (germline): MDHEN, SYDVKM. The V gene lost 7 bases and the J gene lost 3 bases, with 18 bases spanning the gap. The CDR3 runs to 15 residues. The CDR3 coding sequence is TGTGCCAGCACCCGAATCGGGGTTGGGGACACTGAAGCTTTCTTT. Translating it yields CASTRIGVGDTEAFF.

V usage is TRBV5-1 and J usage is TRBJ1-6; TRBD1 is a possible D gene (6 bases). The germline V and J ends were trimmed by 6 bases and 5 bases, with 15 bases remaining between them. CDR3 size: 15 residues. Germline CDR1 and CDR2: SGHRS and YFSETQ. The CDR3 region has the DNA TGCGCCAGCACCTGGTCCGGGACAAATAATTCACCCCTCCACTTT. This sequence encodes CASTWSGTNNSPLHF.

The V gene is TRBV19, the J gene TRBJ2-3; 7 bases are a match to TRBD2. Trimming removed 3 bases from V and 4 bases from J; junction bases left unmatched: 4. The germline gives CDR1 LNHDA, CDR2 SQIVND (reference sequence). The length of the CDR3 is 14 residues. The CDR3 nucleotides read TGTGCCAGTAGTATCCCCGGGGGGTCAGATACGCAGTATTTT. Its translation: CASSIPGGSDTQYF. The full variable domain, its missing parts supplied by reference TRBV19 and TRBJ2-3, is DGGITQSPKYLFRKEGQNVTLSCEQNLNHDAMYWYRQDPGQGLRLIYYSQIVNDFQKGDIAEGYSVSREKKESFPLTVTSAQKNPTAFYLCASSIPGGSDTQYFGPGTRLTVL.

CDR3 sequence (DNA): TGTGCCAGCTCACAACCGGGACAGGGGCCAGATACGCAGTATTTT. Its protein is CASSQPGQGPDTQYF. V usage is TRBV18 and J usage is TRBJ2-3; 10 bases are a match to TRBD1. Germline CDR1 is KGHSH and CDR2 is LQKENI. V shed 4 bases and J 4 bases; nucleotides not matched to a gene: 5. CDR3 length: 15 residues.

This chain uses TRBV14 with TRBJ2-2; 7 bases agree with TRBD2. The CDR3 sequence is 15 residues long. Germline trimming cut 2 bases from V and 6 bases from J; bases unmatched to any gene: 6. CDR1 and CDR2 from the germline V gene are SGHDN and FVKESK. The CDR3: CASSQLGLVPGELFF. For the CDR3, the DNA is TGTGCCAGCAGCCAACTTGGACTAGTCCCCGGGGAGCTGTTTTTT.

This sequence joins TRBV7-9 and TRBJ2-7; 7 bases agree with TRBD1. Looked up from germline, CDR1 is SEHNR and CDR2 is FQNEAQ (reference sequence). Trimming removed 8 bases from V and 0 bases from J; junction bases left unmatched: 13. CDR3 length: 16 amino acids. The DNA of the CDR3 is TGTGCCAGCTCTAAGACGGGACAGAGGAGCTCCTACGAGCAGTACTTC. It specifies CASSKTGQRSSYEQYF.

The rearrangement links TRBV7-8 to TRBJ2-5, with 8 bases aligning to TRBD2. Per germline, CDR1 SGHVS and CDR2 FQNEAQ. V trimming: 0 bases; J trimming: 5 bases; junction bases outside the gene matches: 11. The CDR3 sequence is 17 residues long. This CDR3 is CASSLALVGGARETQYF. CDR3 nucleotide sequence: TGTGCCAGCAGCTTAGCGTTGGTCGGGGGGGCCAGGGAGACCCAGTACTTC.

This chain connects TRBV6-5 to TRBJ1-1; 7 bases align to TRBD1. CDR3 length equals 13 residues. Trimming removed 7 bases from V and 7 bases from J; junction bases left unmatched: 9. Per the germline V gene, CDR1 is MNHEY and CDR2 is SVGAGI. The CDR3 coding sequence is TGTGCCAGCATCGAGGGGGCAAAGTTTGAAGCTTTCTTT. This translates into CASIEGAKFEAFF.

The chain recombines TRBV7-3 with TRBJ1-2, with 8 bases that match TRBD1. The germline V gene encodes CDR1 SGHTA and CDR2 FQGTGA. The CDR3 loop spans 13 amino acids. After removal of 6 bases from V and 4 bases from J, the junction contained 4 bases not matched to a gene. The CDR3 here is CASSPGGPYGYTF. The CDR3 DNA reads TGTGCCAGCAGTCCAGGGGGCCCCTATGGCTACACCTTC.

The rearrangement joins TRBV7-2 to TRBJ2-3; 7 nucleotides agree with TRBD2. V was clipped by 2 bases and J by 5 bases; unmatched bases: 4. Germline loops: CDR1 SGHTA, CDR2 FQGNSA. This CDR3 is 14 amino acids long. The CDR3 loop is CASSLLGRVDTQYF. The CDR3 DNA follows: TGTGCCAGCAGCTTACTAGGGAGGGTAGATACGCAGTATTTT. The whole variable domain, remainder taken from reference TRBV7-2 and TRBJ2-3, is GAGVSQSPSNKVTEKGKDVELRCDPISGHTALYWYRQSLGQGLEFLIYFQGNSAPDKSGLPSDRFSAERTGGSVSTLTIQRTQQEDSAVYLCASSLLGRVDTQYFGPGTRLTVL.

The rearrangement uses TRBV5-5 and TRBJ2-7; D unclear. The CDR3 loop spans 14 amino acids. CDR1 is SGHKS, CDR2 YYEKEE, per germline (reference sequence). V was trimmed by 1 base and J by 0 bases, leaving 8 bases between them. The CDR3 DNA reads TGTGCCAGCAGCTTGTACAGCTCCTCCTACGAGCAGTACTTC. Protein product: CASSLYSSSYEQYF.